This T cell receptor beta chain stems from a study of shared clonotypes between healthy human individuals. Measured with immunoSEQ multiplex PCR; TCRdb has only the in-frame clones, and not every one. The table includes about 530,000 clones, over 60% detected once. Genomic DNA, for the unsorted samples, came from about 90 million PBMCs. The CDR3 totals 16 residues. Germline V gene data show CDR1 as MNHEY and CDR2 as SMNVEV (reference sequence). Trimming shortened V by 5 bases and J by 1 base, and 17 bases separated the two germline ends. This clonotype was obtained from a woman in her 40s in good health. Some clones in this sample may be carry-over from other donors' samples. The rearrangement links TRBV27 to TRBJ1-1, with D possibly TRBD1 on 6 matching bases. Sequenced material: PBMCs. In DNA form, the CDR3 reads TGTGCCAGCAGTCGAGGGGGAGGGATCGGGAACACTGAAGCTTTCTTT. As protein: CASSRGGGIGNTEAFF.